These T cell receptor beta chains were read from a single sample in a study of T-cell reconstitution after alpha-beta-depleted transplantation in children. TCRdb recomputed calls from the PCR reads with MiXCR, one row per CDR3 protein. The sample has fewer than 350,000 distinct CDR3 sequences, 9.5% to 13% seen once. The specimen comprised peripheral blood, sampled 180 days after TCRalphabeta/CD19-depleted stem cell transplant. Source of these receptors: a male patient between 2 and 10 years old who had a stem cell transplant for chronic granulomatous disease, so the T cells may come from the graft donor. Each CDR3 is given with its conserved first and last residue. A D gene is named only where the DNA matches it firmly. Size is omitted from some rows. Given values are once, few, many or a class for expanded clones.

many TRBJ2-3 . TRBV12-3/TRBV12-4 CASRSRGRTDTQYF TGTGCCAGCAGATCGCGAGGCAGAACGGATACGCAGTATTTT
many TRBJ2-1 . TRBV20-1 CSARRQGNEQFF TGCAGTGCTAGAAGACAAGGGAATGAGCAGTTCTTC
many TRBJ2-7 . TRBV28 CASSPWSRYEQYF TGTGCCAGCAGCCCTTGGAGTAGGTACGAGCAGTACTTC
many TRBJ2-6 . TRBV6-5 CASSFGIPGLSSGANVLTF TGTGCCAGCAGTTTTGGGATACCGGGACTTAGCTCTGGGGCCAACGTCCTGACTTTC
many TRBJ2-3 TRBD2 TRBV7-9 CASSFGGGIDTQYF TGTGCCAGCAGCTTTGGCGGGGGGATAGATACGCAGTATTTT
many TRBJ2-5 TRBD2 TRBV12-3/TRBV12-4 CASSLGGTPQETQYF TGTGCCAGCAGTTTGGGAGGGACCCCGCAAGAGACCCAGTACTTC
many TRBJ2-3 TRBD2 TRBV12-3/TRBV12-4 CAISAGGRTDTQYF TGTGCCATTTCAGCGGGGGGGCGTACAGATACGCAGTATTTT
many TRBJ1-1 . TRBV20-1 CSARDPGHHFNEAFF TGCAGTGCTAGAGATCCGGGACACCACTTTAATGAAGCTTTCTTT
many TRBJ2-4 . TRBV6-2/TRBV6-3 CASSPRVGNIQYF TGTGCCAGCAGCCCGAGGGTTGGAAACATTCAGTACTTC
many TRBJ1-5 TRBD1 TRBV20-1 CSARPRQGYNQPQHF TGCAGTGCTAGACCAAGACAGGGCTACAATCAGCCCCAGCATTTT
many TRBJ2-3 TRBD2 TRBV11-1 CASRLLAGGIQLTDTQYF TGTGCCAGCAGGTTGCTAGCGGGAGGGATCCAACTAACAGATACGCAGTATTTT
. TRBJ2-1 TRBD1 TRBV7-9 CASTVGTGPDEQFF TGTGCCAGCACCGTTGGGACAGGACCTGATGAGCAGTTCTTC
many TRBJ2-1 TRBD1 TRBV29-1 CSVHGTGGTSYNEQFF TGCAGCGTTCATGGGACAGGGGGCACGTCCTACAATGAGCAGTTCTTC
many TRBJ2-5 TRBD2 TRBV5-6 CASSSTSGPQETQYF TGTGCCAGCAGCTCGACTAGCGGACCACAAGAGACCCAGTACTTC
many TRBJ2-7 TRBD2 TRBV7-9 CASSLTSGRYEQYF TGTGCCAGCAGCTTAACTAGCGGGAGGTACGAGCAGTACTTC
. TRBJ2-7 TRBD2 TRBV5-5 CASSLASGLAVYEQYF TGTGCCAGCAGCTTGGCCTCGGGACTAGCAGTCTACGAGCAGTACTTC
many TRBJ2-7 . TRBV16 CASSPHLNTENYEQYF TGTGCCAGCAGCCCTCACCTTAACACGGAAAACTACGAGCAGTACTTC
many TRBJ2-5 TRBD1 TRBV29-1 CSAGQGWGETQYF TGCAGCGCGGGACAGGGGTGGGGAGAGACCCAGTACTTC
few TRBJ1-6 TRBD1 TRBV12-3/TRBV12-4 CASSNSDRGARNSPLHF TGTGCCAGCAGTAACTCGGACAGGGGAGCAAGGAATTCACCCCTCCACTTT
. TRBJ2-7 . TRBV20-1 CSASPGPTSYEQYF TGCAGTGCTAGCCCGGGACCTACCTCCTACGAGCAGTACTTC
many TRBJ2-1 . TRBV3-1 CASSRDPPEQFF TGTGCCAGCAGCCGAGACCCGCCTGAGCAGTTCTTC
many TRBJ2-3 TRBD2 TRBV11-2 CASSPRGGQVDTQYF TGTGCCAGCAGCCCGCGGGGGGGGCAAGTAGATACGCAGTATTTT
many TRBJ1-5 . TRBV28 CASSFPKGRGNQPQHF TGTGCCAGCAGTTTCCCCAAGGGTCGAGGCAATCAGCCCCAGCATTTT
many TRBJ2-7 . TRBV5-1 CASSRTRSYEQYF TGCGCCAGCAGCCGGACACGGTCCTACGAGCAGTACTTC
many TRBJ2-3 . TRBV20-1 CSARGIDTQYF TGCAGTGCTAGAGGGATAGATACGCAGTATTTT
few TRBJ2-7 TRBD2 TRBV6-2/TRBV6-3 CASSYSAPNLAGVPYEQYF TGTGCCAGCAGTTACTCCGCACCCAATCTAGCGGGAGTTCCCTACGAGCAGTACTTC
many TRBJ2-7 . TRBV12-3/TRBV12-4 CASSFRGGLHEQYF TGTGCCAGCAGTTTCCGTGGGGGTTTGCACGAGCAGTACTTC
many TRBJ1-6 TRBD1 TRBV9 CASSAGQGPPLHF TGTGCCAGCAGCGCGGGACAGGGCCCACCCCTCCACTTT
many TRBJ2-5 TRBD1 TRBV4-1 CASSQRTGGEETQYF TGCGCCAGCAGCCAAAGGACAGGGGGAGAGGAGACCCAGTACTTC
few TRBJ2-6 TRBD1 TRBV12-3/TRBV12-4 CASSRTGTEFSGANVLTF TGTGCCAGCAGTAGAACCGGGACAGAGTTCTCTGGGGCCAACGTCCTGACTTTC
many TRBJ2-7 TRBD2 TRBV24-1 CATSDFVAGGYEQYF TGTGCCACCAGTGATTTCGTAGCGGGAGGATACGAGCAGTACTTC
many TRBJ1-1 . TRBV5-1 CASSLMIGHRNTEAFF TGCGCCAGCAGCTTGATGATAGGACACCGGAACACTGAAGCTTTCTTT
many TRBJ2-3 . TRBV11-2 CASSLDVRSPGDTQYF TGTGCCAGCAGCTTAGATGTGAGGTCTCCGGGGGATACGCAGTATTTT
many TRBJ2-1 . TRBV5-1 CASSLGTVSGEQFF TGCGCCAGCAGCTTGGGGACTGTGTCGGGTGAGCAGTTCTTC
many TRBJ2-7 TRBD2 TRBV29-1 CSVGLAGVDEQYF TGCAGCGTGGGGCTAGCGGGAGTGGATGAGCAGTACTTC
. TRBJ2-1 TRBD2 TRBV3-1 CACCPRPRLAGNNEQFF TGTGCCTGCTGCCCCCGACCCCGACTAGCGGGTAACAATGAGCAGTTCTTC
. TRBJ2-7 TRBD1 TRBV5-1 CASSSPGTGRREQYF TGCGCCAGCAGCTCCCCCGGGACAGGGAGGCGTGAGCAGTACTTC
many TRBJ2-7 . TRBV4-1 CASSQAARIYEQYF TGCGCCAGCAGCCAAGCAGCAAGGATTTACGAGCAGTACTTC
many TRBJ1-1 . TRBV9 CASSVGDGNTEAFF TGTGCCAGCAGCGTAGGAGACGGTAACACTGAAGCTTTCTTT
many TRBJ2-7 . TRBV5-1 CASSTRDGLYEQYF TGCGCCAGCAGTACCCGGGACGGACTCTACGAGCAGTACTTC
few TRBJ2-1 . TRBV2 CASSVGSRLNEQFF TGTGCCAGCAGTGTGGGTAGTAGGCTCAATGAGCAGTTCTTC
many TRBJ2-7 . TRBV27 CASKKLGADYEQYF TGTGCCAGCAAAAAGCTGGGGGCAGACTACGAGCAGTACTTC
few TRBJ1-3 . TRBV7-2 CASSSSGVAGNTIYF TGTGCCAGCAGCTCTTCTGGGGTAGCTGGAAACACCATATATTTT
. TRBJ2-3 . TRBV7-2 CASSYPGLNTDTQYF TGTGCCAGCAGCTATCCGGGACTCAACACAGATACGCAGTATTTT
many TRBJ2-2 . TRBV11-1 CASSLVVLRDTANTGELFF TGTGCCAGCAGCTTAGTCGTCCTTCGGGACACCGCGAACACCGGGGAGCTGTTTTTT
many TRBJ2-2 TRBD2 TRBV4-3 CASSQDGSSGSRYTGELFF TGCGCCAGCAGCCAAGACGGGTCGAGCGGGAGCAGGTATACCGGGGAGCTGTTTTTT
many TRBJ2-3 . TRBV20-1 CSASPDTSTDTQYF TGCAGTGCTAGTCCAGACACTAGCACAGATACGCAGTATTTT
many TRBJ2-5 . TRBV3-1 CASSQSGPTGTQYF TGTGCCAGCAGCCAATCGGGACCCACGGGGACCCAGTACTTC